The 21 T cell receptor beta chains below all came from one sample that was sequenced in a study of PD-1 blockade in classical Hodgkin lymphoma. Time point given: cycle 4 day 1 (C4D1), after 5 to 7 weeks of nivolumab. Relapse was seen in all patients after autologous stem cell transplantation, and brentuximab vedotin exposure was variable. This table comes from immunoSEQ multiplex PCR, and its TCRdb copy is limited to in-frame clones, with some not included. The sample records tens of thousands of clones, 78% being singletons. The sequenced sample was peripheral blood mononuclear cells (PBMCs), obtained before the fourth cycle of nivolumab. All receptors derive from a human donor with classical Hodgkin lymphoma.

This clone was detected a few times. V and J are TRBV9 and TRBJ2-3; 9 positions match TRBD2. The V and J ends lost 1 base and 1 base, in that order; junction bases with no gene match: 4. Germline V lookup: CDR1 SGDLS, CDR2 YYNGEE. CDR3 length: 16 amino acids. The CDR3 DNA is TGTGCCAGCAGCGTAAGCGGCGGGGGGGGCACAGATACGCAGTATTTT. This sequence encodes CASSVSGGGGTDTQYF.

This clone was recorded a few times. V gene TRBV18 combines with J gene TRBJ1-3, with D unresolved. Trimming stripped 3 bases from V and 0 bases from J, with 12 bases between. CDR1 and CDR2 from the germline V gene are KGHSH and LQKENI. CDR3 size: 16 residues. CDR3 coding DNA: TGTGCCAGCTCACCCTCGCCGGAGCTCTCTGGAAACACCATATATTTT. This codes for CASSPSPELSGNTIYF.

The CDR3, as DNA: TGTGCCAGCAGTTTACCGGGACAGGGAGTTTGGTCTGGAAACACCATATATTTT. Its protein is CASSLPGQGVWSGNTIYF. The chain employs TRBV28 and TRBJ1-3; TRBD1 agrees at 9 bases. CDR3 length: 18 amino acids. J gave up 1 base and V 2 bases, and 9 bases lay outside the gene matches. Germline lookup yields CDR1 MDHEN and CDR2 SYDVKM.

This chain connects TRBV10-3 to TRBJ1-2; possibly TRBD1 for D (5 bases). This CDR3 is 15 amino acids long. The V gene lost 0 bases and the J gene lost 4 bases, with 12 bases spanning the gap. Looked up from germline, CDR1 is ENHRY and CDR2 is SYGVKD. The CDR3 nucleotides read TGTGCCATCAGTGAGTCAGTAGGGGTGAGCTATGGCTACACCTTC. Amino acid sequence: CAISESVGVSYGYTF.

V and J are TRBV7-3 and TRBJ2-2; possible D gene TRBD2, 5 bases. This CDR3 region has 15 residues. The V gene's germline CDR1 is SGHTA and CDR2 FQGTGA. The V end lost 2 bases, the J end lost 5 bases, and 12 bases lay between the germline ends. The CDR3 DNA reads TGTGCCAGCAGCTTAGCCGGGATTGGGACCGGGGAGCTGTTTTTT. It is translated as CASSLAGIGTGELFF.

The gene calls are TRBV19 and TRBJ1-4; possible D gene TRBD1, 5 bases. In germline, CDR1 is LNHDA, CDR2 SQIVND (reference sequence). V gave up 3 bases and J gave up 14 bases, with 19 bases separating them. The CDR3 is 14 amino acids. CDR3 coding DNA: TGTGCCAGTAGTATGCCCGGCGGGGGAGGCCGGCTGTTTTTT. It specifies CASSMPGGGGRLFF.

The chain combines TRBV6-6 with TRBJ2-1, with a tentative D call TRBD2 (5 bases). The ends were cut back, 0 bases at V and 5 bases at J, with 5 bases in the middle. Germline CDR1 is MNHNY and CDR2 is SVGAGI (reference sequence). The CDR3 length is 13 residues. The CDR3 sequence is CASSYSSDNEQFF. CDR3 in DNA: TGTGCCAGCAGTTACTCTAGCGACAATGAGCAGTTCTTC.

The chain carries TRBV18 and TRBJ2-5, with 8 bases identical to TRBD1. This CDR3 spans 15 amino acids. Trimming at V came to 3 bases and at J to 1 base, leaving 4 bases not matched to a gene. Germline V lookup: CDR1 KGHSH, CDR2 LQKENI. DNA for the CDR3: TGTGCCAGCTCACCTGGACAGGGATTCCAAGAGACCCAGTACTTC. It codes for CASSPGQGFQETQYF.

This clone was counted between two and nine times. The chain's CDR3 is CASRRINTEAFF. CDR3 in DNA: TGTGCCAGCCGGCGGATAAACACTGAAGCTTTCTTT. J is TRBJ1-1 and V is TRBV28, with D unresolved. Germline CDR1 MDHEN, CDR2 SYDVKM. The CDR3 length is 12 residues. V lost 8 bases to trimming and J lost 2 bases, with 9 bases between them.

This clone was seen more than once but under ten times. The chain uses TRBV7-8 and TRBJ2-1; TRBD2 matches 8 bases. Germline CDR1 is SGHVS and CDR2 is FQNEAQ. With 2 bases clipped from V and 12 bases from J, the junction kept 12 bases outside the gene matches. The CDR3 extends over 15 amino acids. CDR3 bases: TGTGCCAGCAGCTTAATAGCGGGGTCTCTGGTGGCGCAGTTCTTC. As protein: CASSLIAGSLVAQFF.

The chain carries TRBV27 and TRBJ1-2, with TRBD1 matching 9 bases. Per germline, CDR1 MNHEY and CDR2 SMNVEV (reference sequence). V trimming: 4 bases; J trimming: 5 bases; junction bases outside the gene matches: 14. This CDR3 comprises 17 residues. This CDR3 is CASSSRTGETYLYGYTF. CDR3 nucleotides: TGTGCCAGCAGTTCTCGGACAGGGGAGACTTATTTGTATGGCTACACCTTC.

CDR3 nucleotide sequence: TGTGCCAGCAGTTATCAGGGGAGGGGTGAAGCTTTCTTT. Translated, it gives CASSYQGRGEAFF. J is TRBJ1-1 and V is TRBV6-5, with TRBD1 as a possible D gene (6 bases). Trimming removed 3 bases at V and 7 bases at J, with 12 bases between. The germline V gene encodes CDR1 MNHEY and CDR2 SVGAGI. CDR3 length equals 13 residues.

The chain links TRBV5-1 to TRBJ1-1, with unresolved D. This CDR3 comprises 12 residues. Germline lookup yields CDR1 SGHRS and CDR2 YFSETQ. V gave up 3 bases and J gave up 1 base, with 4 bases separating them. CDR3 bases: TGCGCCAGCAGCTGGGGGAACACTGAAGCTTTCTTT. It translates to CASSWGNTEAFF.

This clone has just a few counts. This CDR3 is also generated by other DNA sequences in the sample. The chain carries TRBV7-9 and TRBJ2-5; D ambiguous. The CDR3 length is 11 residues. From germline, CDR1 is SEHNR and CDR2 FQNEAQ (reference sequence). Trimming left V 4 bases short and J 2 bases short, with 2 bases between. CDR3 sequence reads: CASSSQETQYF. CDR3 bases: TGTGCCAGCAGCTCACAAGAGACCCAGTACTTC.

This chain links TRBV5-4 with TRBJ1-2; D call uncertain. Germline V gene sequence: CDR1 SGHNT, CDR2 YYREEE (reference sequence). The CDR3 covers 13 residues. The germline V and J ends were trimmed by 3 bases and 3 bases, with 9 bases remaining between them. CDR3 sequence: CASSSDGDYGYTF. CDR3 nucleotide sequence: TGTGCCAGCAGCTCGGACGGAGACTATGGCTACACCTTC.

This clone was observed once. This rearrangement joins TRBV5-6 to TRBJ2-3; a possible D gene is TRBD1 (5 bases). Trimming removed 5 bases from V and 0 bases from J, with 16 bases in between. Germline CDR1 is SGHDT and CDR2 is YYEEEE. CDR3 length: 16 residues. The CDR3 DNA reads TGTGCCAGCAGGGAAAAAGGGGCCGCTAGCACAGATACGCAGTATTTT. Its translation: CASREKGAASTDTQYF.

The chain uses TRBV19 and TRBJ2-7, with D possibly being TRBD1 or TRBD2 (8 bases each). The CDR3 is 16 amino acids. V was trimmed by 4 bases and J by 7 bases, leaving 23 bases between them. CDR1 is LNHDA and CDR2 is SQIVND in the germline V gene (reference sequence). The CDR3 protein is CASSTGGTGILREQYF. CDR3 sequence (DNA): TGTGCCAGTAGTACGGGGGGGACAGGAATCCTGAGGGAGCAGTACTTC.

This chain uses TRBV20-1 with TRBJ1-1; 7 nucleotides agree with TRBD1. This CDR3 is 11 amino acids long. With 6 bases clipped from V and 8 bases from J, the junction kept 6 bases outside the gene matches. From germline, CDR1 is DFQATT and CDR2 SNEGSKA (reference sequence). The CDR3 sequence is CSALGQPEAFF. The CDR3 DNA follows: TGCAGTGCATTGGGACAGCCAGAAGCTTTCTTT.

CDR3 nucleotides: TGTGCCAGCAGCGCCGGGGGGGACAGGGACCAACCCCAGCATTTT. Residues: CASSAGGDRDQPQHF. The chain recombines TRBV9 with TRBJ1-5; 9 nucleotides align to TRBD1. CDR1 SGDLS and CDR2 YYNGEE come from the germline V gene. Trimming cost V 3 bases and J 10 bases; bases outside gene matches: 11. CDR3 length: 15 residues.

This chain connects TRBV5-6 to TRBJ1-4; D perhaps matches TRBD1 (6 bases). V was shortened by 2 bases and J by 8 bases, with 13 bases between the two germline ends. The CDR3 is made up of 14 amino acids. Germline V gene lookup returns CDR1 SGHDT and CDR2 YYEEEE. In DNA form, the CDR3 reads TGTGCCAGCAGCTTACGGCCAGGGGAGGAAAAACTGTTTTTT. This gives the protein CASSLRPGEEKLFF.

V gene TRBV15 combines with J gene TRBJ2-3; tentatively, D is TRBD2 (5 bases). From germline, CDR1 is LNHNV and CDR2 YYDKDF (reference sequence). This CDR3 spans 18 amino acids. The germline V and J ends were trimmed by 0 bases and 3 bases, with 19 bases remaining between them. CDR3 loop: CATSRDTSGSSRTDTQYF. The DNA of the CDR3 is TGTGCCACCAGCAGAGATACATCCGGGTCTAGCAGGACAGATACGCAGTATTTT.